The next 29 T cell receptor beta chains were all read from a single sample in a study of T cells in Graves' hyperthyroidism and ophthalmopathy. The investigators amplified TCR beta CDR3 regions from RNA transcripts. During a first-round RT-PCR of the TCR CDR3, the HTBI primer set was used. TCRdb redid the calling of the multiplex PCR reads with MiXCR, one entry per CDR3 protein. The data show hundreds of thousands of distinct CDR3 sequences, under 15% seen once. Sequenced sample: blood. These receptors were obtained from a man aged 18 to 35 with Graves' ophthalmopathy.

This clonotype has a count of ten or more. The V call is TRBV5-1, the J call TRBJ1-1, with D hard to call. V gave up 3 bases and J gave up 0 bases, with 15 bases separating them. Per germline, CDR1 SGHRS and CDR2 YFSETQ. The CDR3 loop spans 16 amino acids. The chain's CDR3 is CASSWKRWGLNTEAFF. The CDR3 nucleotides are TGCGCCAGCAGCTGGAAAAGATGGGGTCTGAACACTGAAGCTTTCTTT.

A remark on this clonotype: A clone one base away is much larger, so this may be a read error. The chain links TRBV3-1 to TRBJ1-2, with D hard to call. Between the trimmed V and J ends, which lost 11 bases and 4 bases, there was a span of 20 bases. This CDR3 is 14 amino acids long. CDR1 and CDR2 from the germline V gene are LGHDT and YNNKEL (reference sequence). The CDR3 sequence: CARTRAGDVYGYTF. CDR3 sequence (DNA): TGTGCCCGCACCCGGGCCGGGGATGTCTATGGCTACACCTTC.

There are many counts of this clonotype. The chain links TRBV6-5 to TRBJ2-3, with D uncertain. The CDR3 covers 17 residues. Germline V lookup: CDR1 MNHEY, CDR2 SVGAGI. V lost 0 bases to trimming and J lost 6 bases, with 19 bases between them. In DNA, the CDR3 is TGTGCCAGCAGTTACTCCGACCCCGAGGTTAACGGCGATACGCAGTATTTT. Translated, it gives CASSYSDPEVNGDTQYF.

The sample holds a few counts of this clonotype. The chain joins TRBV11-2 to TRBJ2-1, with 9 bases aligning to TRBD1. Germline lookup yields CDR1 SGHAT and CDR2 FQNNGV. After removal of 10 bases from V and 5 bases from J, the junction contained 6 bases not matched to a gene. The CDR3 totals 13 residues. The CDR3 DNA reads as TGTGCCATAAAGGGACAGGGAGACAATGAGCAGTTCTTC. This translates into CAIKGQGDNEQFF.

This clonotype was picked up a small number of times. A much larger clone is a single base away; this may be a read error. The chain is built from TRBV3-1 and TRBJ1-2; D unresolved. This CDR3 spans 15 amino acids. Trimming cost V 5 bases and J 1 base, with 14 bases left between them. Germline CDR1 is LGHDT and CDR2 is YNNKEL (reference sequence). This chain's CDR3 is CASSLKQAFNYGYTF. The CDR3, as DNA: TGTGCCAGCAGCTTAAAGCAGGCTTTTAACTATGGCTACACCTTC.

The chain joins TRBV4-2 to TRBJ2-1, with 13 positions matching TRBD2. The CDR3 has 15 residues. V shed 0 bases, J shed 8 bases, and the junction held 1 base outside the gene matches. Per germline, CDR1 LGHNA and CDR2 YNFKEQ. The CDR3: CASSQEGLAGYEQFF. CDR3 coding DNA: TGTGCCAGCAGCCAAGAGGGACTAGCGGGGTATGAGCAGTTCTTC.

This clonotype was seen at least ten times. The chain links TRBV2 to TRBJ2-1; 8 bases match TRBD1. From germline, CDR1 is SNHLY and CDR2 FYNNEI. Trimming cost V 4 bases and J 5 bases; bases outside gene matches: 4. CDR3 size: 14 residues. The CDR3 loop is CASSGDRRDNEQFF. CDR3 DNA sequence: TGTGCCAGCAGTGGGGACAGGCGAGACAATGAGCAGTTCTTC.

Only a few counts were recorded for this clonotype. This chain uses TRBV5-1 with TRBJ2-3; either TRBD1 or TRBD2 may supply D (6 bases each). V was cut by 0 bases and J by 0 bases, with 14 bases left in between. Germline lookup yields CDR1 SGHRS and CDR2 YFSETQ. The CDR3 runs 17 residues. The CDR3 reads CASSLELSGASTDTQYF. CDR3 nucleotide sequence: TGCGCCAGCAGCTTGGAGTTGTCGGGGGCCAGCACAGATACGCAGTATTTT.

The chain employs TRBV29-1 and TRBJ1-2; D is ambiguous. This CDR3 comprises 12 residues. The V gene's germline CDR1 is SQVTM and CDR2 ANQGSEA. The V and J ends lost 1 base and 4 bases respectively, with 7 bases between them. As DNA, the CDR3 is TGCAGCGTTGAAGGGCAGGCCTATGGCTACACCTTC. This encodes CSVEGQAYGYTF.

This clonotype showed up many times. V and J are TRBV12-3 or TRBV12-4 and TRBJ2-1, with D hard to call. This CDR3 has 16 residues. The V end lost 2 bases, the J end lost 0 bases, and 11 bases lay between the germline ends. The DNA for the CDR3 is TGTGCCAGCAGTTTACCCAGACATCCCTCCTACAATGAGCAGTTCTTC. This translates into CASSLPRHPSYNEQFF.

There are many counts of this clonotype. The chain uses TRBV11-2 and TRBJ2-3; 9 bases line up with TRBD2. Germline CDR1 SGHAT, CDR2 FQNNGV. J lost 6 bases, V lost 4 bases, and 17 bases had no gene match. The CDR3 totals 18 residues. The CDR3, as DNA: TGTGCCAGCAGCTCCAGGCTCCCACTAGCGGGCCTGAATGATACGCAGTATTTT. Its translation: CASSSRLPLAGLNDTQYF.

The J gene is TRBJ1-6, the V gene TRBV29-1; 11 positions agree with TRBD1. The CDR3 sequence is 13 residues long. Germline CDR1 is SQVTM and CDR2 is ANQGSEA. With 6 bases clipped from V and 7 bases from J, the junction kept 2 bases outside the gene matches. The CDR3 loop reads CSVGTGGNSPLHF. The DNA for the CDR3 is TGCAGCGTGGGGACAGGGGGAAATTCACCCCTCCACTTT.

This clonotype occurred many times. J is TRBJ2-7 and V is TRBV27, with D perhaps given as TRBD1 or TRBD2 (5 bases each). V was shortened by 3 bases and J by 6 bases, with 9 bases between the two germline ends. The CDR3 runs to 12 residues. Germline CDR1 MNHEY, CDR2 SMNVEV (reference sequence). CDR3 DNA sequence: TGTGCCAGCAGTTTGACCGGGGCCGAGCAGTACTTC. It yields the protein CASSLTGAEQYF.

This clonotype turned up a few times. V gene TRBV27 combines with J gene TRBJ2-1; D uncertain. The CDR3 totals 16 residues. Germline lookup yields CDR1 MNHEY and CDR2 SMNVEV (reference sequence). V lost 5 bases to trimming and J lost 6 bases, with 20 bases between them. The CDR3 sequence is CASSADGQWSSNEQFF. CDR3 DNA sequence: TGTGCCAGCAGTGCGGACGGTCAATGGAGCTCCAATGAGCAGTTCTTC.

The sample holds many counts of this clonotype. The CDR3 DNA follows: TGTGCCAGCAGCTTGGGCCTAGCGGGGGGGTTTGAGACCCAGTACTTC. This translates into CASSLGLAGGFETQYF. The gene calls are TRBV11-2 and TRBJ2-5, with TRBD2 matching 12 bases. This CDR3 has 16 residues. CDR1 SGHAT and CDR2 FQNNGV come from the germline V gene. After removal of 3 bases from V and 5 bases from J, the junction contained 7 bases not matched to a gene.

This clonotype has only a few counts. V usage is TRBV10-3 and J usage is TRBJ1-2; 8 positions match TRBD1. With 7 bases clipped from V and 5 bases from J, the junction kept 6 bases outside the gene matches. The CDR3 extends over 13 amino acids. Per the germline V gene, CDR1 is ENHRY and CDR2 is SYGVKD. The CDR3 spells CAIMLDREYGYTF. CDR3 bases: TGTGCCATCATGCTGGACAGGGAGTATGGCTACACCTTC.

This chain joins TRBV4-1 and TRBJ1-2, with TRBD1 matching 7 bases. Germline V gene lookup returns CDR1 MGHRA and CDR2 YSYEKL. Losses at the gene ends were 1 base for V and 4 bases for J; bases not matched to a gene: 9. The CDR3 spans 16 residues. CDR3 sequence: CASSQVVTGEGYGYTF. The CDR3 DNA follows: TGCGCCAGCAGCCAAGTCGTAACAGGGGAGGGCTATGGCTACACCTTC.

This chain connects TRBV6-1 to TRBJ1-1, with TRBD1 matching 10 bases. V lost 5 bases and J lost 8; bases outside the gene matches: 11. Germline V gene data show CDR1 as MNHNS and CDR2 as SASEGT. CDR3 length equals 15 residues. CDR3 region: CASSPGQGILLEAFF. The CDR3 nucleotides are TGTGCCAGCAGTCCGGGACAGGGGATTCTACTAGAAGCTTTCTTT.

This clonotype was seen a few times. This chain connects TRBV27 to TRBJ2-5; 8 bases align to TRBD2. The V gene's germline CDR1 is MNHEY and CDR2 SMNVEV (reference sequence). The CDR3 is 16 residues long. With V trimmed by 8 bases and J by 5 bases, 16 bases remained unmatched. DNA for the CDR3: TGTGCCAGCCTTCCCGAAGCGGGGGCTAAATTTGAGACCCAGTACTTC. Encoded protein: CASLPEAGAKFETQYF.

This clonotype was observed a handful of times. The gene calls are TRBV30 and TRBJ1-2; no definite D call. V lost 0 bases and J 8 bases, leaving 10 bases between the germline ends. CDR1 and CDR2 (germline): GTSNPN, SVGIG (reference sequence). CDR3 length: 12 amino acids. CDR3 sequence (DNA): TGTGCCTGGAGTGTACTGACCGGAGGCTACACCTTC. Translated: CAWSVLTGGYTF.

This clonotype was counted ten times or more. The rearrangement links TRBV4-2 to TRBJ1-6; 8 positions match TRBD1. Trimming at V came to 5 bases and at J to 10 bases, leaving 10 bases not matched to a gene. CDR3 length: 15 amino acids. Germline V gene data show CDR1 as LGHNA and CDR2 as YNFKEQ. CDR3 sequence reads: CASSSQAGGESPLHF. In DNA form, the CDR3 reads TGTGCCAGCAGCTCTCAGGCAGGGGGCGAATCACCCCTCCACTTT.

V and J are TRBV2 and TRBJ1-2; a weak D match, TRBD1 (5 bases). The CDR3 extends over 12 amino acids. V dropped 5 bases and J dropped 8 bases, with 12 bases sitting between them. CDR1 and CDR2 from the germline V gene are SNHLY and FYNNEI. The CDR3 DNA follows: TGTGCCAGCAGTCCTCCTGGGACCGGCTACACCTTC. It encodes CASSPPGTGYTF.

Ten or more counts support this clonotype. This chain joins TRBV20-1 and TRBJ2-3, with D possibly being TRBD2 (6 bases). Trimming left V 6 bases short and J 4 bases short, with 26 bases between. The CDR3 has 17 residues. The germline V gene has CDR1 DFQATT and CDR2 SNEGSKA (reference sequence). CDR3 sequence: CSAPASGGDFKSDTQYF. CDR3 DNA sequence: TGCAGTGCCCCGGCTAGTGGAGGGGATTTTAAATCAGATACGCAGTATTTT.

This clonotype has ten or more counts. V is TRBV7-2 and J is TRBJ2-7; 12 nucleotides line up with TRBD2. V was clipped by 5 bases and J by 4 bases; unmatched bases: 6. Germline V gene data show CDR1 as SGHTA and CDR2 as FQGNSA. There are 15 residues in the CDR3. CDR3 DNA: TGTGCCAGCAGCATAACTAGCGGGAGGATTTACGAGCAGTACTTC. It codes for CASSITSGRIYEQYF.

In its sample, this clonotype was seen many times. J is TRBJ2-1 and V is TRBV2; TRBD2 aligns across 7 bases. Per germline, CDR1 SNHLY and CDR2 FYNNEI. CDR3 length equals 14 residues. V trimming: 7 bases; J trimming: 0 bases; junction bases outside the gene matches: 3. In nucleotides, the CDR3 is TGTGCCAGCATCGGGGGGAGCTCCTACAATGAGCAGTTCTTC. Translated: CASIGGSSYNEQFF.

The chain joins TRBV30 to TRBJ2-3; weak D call: TRBD2 (7 bases). The CDR3 has 11 amino acids. Germline-derived CDR1 and CDR2 are GTSNPN and SVGIG (reference sequence). V was shortened by 5 bases and J by 7 bases, with 10 bases between the two germline ends. The CDR3 spells CAWGGGHTQYF. DNA for the CDR3: TGTGCCTGGGGGGGGGGCCATACGCAGTATTTT. Based on the CDR3 plus reference TRBV30 and TRBJ2-3, the full variable domain is SQTIHQWPATLVQPVGSPLSLECTVEGTSNPNLYWYRQAAGRGLQLLFYSVGIGQISSEVPQNLSASRPQDRQFILSSKKLLLSDSGFYLCAWGGGHTQYFGPGTRLTVL.

CDR3 DNA sequence: TGTGCCACCAGCAGAGATTTGAGCGGGACCTACGAGCAGTACTTC. Encoded protein: CATSRDLSGTYEQYF. The chain couples TRBV15 to TRBJ2-7; 7 bases match TRBD2. Losses at the gene ends were 0 bases for V and 2 bases for J; bases not matched to a gene: 4. CDR1 and CDR2 (germline): LNHNV, YYDKDF (reference sequence). This CDR3 has 15 residues.

This clonotype came up a few times. The J gene is TRBJ1-1, the V gene TRBV7-6; the D is unclear. V lost 6 bases and J lost 2, with 13 bases in between. The CDR3 is 14 residues long. Looked up from germline, CDR1 is SGHVS and CDR2 is FNYEAQ. The CDR3 reads CASSPFGGNTEAFF. In nucleotides, the CDR3 is TGTGCCAGCAGTCCATTCGGCGGTAACACTGAAGCTTTCTTT.

In this sample, this clonotype turned up many times. The chain combines TRBV3-1 with TRBJ2-5; 9 bases fit TRBD2. Germline values: CDR1 LGHDT, CDR2 YNNKEL (reference sequence). V lost 0 bases and J lost 4; bases outside the gene matches: 9. The CDR3 is 17 amino acids. The CDR3 reads CASSQDWSSGSGETQYF. The DNA for the CDR3 is TGTGCCAGCAGCCAAGATTGGAGTAGCGGGAGTGGAGAGACCCAGTACTTC.